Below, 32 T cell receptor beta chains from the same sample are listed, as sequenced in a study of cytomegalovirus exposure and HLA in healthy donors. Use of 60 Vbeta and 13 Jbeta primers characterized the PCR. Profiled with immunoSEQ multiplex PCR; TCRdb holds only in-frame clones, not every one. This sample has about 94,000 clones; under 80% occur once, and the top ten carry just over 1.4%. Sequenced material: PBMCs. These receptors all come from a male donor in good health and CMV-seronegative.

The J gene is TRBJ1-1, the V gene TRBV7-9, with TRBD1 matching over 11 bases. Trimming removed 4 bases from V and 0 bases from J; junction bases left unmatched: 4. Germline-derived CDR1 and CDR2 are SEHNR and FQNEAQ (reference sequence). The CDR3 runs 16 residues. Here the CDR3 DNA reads TGTGCCAGCAGCTATTGGACAGGGGGCGTGAACACTGAAGCTTTCTTT. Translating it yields CASSYWTGGVNTEAFF. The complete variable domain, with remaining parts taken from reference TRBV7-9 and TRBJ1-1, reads DTGVSQNPRHKITKRGQNVTFRCDPISEHNRLYWYRQTLGQGPEFLTYFQNEAQLEKSRLLSDRFSAERPKGSFSTLEIQRTEQGDSAMYLCASSYWTGGVNTEAFFGQGTRLTVV.

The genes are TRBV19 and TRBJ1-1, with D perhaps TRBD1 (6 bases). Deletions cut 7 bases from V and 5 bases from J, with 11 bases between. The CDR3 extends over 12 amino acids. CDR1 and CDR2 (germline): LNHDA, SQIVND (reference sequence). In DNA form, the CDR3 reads TGTGCCAGTACCTTCAGGGGTACTGAAGCTTTCTTT. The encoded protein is CASTFRGTEAFF.

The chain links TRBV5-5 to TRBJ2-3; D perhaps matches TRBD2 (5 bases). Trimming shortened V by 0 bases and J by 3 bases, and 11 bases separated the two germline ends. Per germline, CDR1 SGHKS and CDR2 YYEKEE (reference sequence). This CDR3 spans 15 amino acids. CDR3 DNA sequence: TGTGCCAGCAGCTTGGTCGGGGTCGGGACAGATACGCAGTATTTT. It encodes CASSLVGVGTDTQYF.

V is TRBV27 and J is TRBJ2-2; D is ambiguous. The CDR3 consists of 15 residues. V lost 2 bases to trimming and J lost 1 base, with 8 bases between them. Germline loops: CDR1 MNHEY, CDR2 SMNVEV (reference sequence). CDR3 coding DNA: TGTGCCAGCAGTTTAACCTCCGGGAACACCGGGGAGCTGTTTTTT. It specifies CASSLTSGNTGELFF.

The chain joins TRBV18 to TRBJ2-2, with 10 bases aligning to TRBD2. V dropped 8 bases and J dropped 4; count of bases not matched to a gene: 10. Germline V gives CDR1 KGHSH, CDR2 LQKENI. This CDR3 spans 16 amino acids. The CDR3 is CASTQSLAGVTGELFF. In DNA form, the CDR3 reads TGTGCCAGCACACAGTCGCTAGCGGGGGTCACCGGGGAGCTGTTTTTT.

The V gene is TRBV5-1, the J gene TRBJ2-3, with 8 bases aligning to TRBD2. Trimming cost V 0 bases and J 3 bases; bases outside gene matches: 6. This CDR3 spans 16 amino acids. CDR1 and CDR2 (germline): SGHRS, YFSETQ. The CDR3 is CASSLGGLVDTDTQYF. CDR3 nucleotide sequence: TGCGCCAGCAGCTTGGGGGGACTAGTTGATACAGATACGCAGTATTTT.

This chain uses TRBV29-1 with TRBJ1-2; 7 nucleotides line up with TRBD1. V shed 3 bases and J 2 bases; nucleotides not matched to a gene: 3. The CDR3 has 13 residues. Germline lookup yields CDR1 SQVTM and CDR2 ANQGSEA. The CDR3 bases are TGCAGCGTTGAGGACAGGCGGAACTATGGCTACACCTTC. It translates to CSVEDRRNYGYTF.

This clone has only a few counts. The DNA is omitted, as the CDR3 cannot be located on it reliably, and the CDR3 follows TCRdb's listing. The CDR3 sequence is CASSSSRMNTEAFF. The gene calls are TRBV10-1 and TRBJ1-1. Germline V gives CDR1 WNHNN, CDR2 SYGVQD (reference sequence). The CDR3 has 14 amino acids, counting both end residues.

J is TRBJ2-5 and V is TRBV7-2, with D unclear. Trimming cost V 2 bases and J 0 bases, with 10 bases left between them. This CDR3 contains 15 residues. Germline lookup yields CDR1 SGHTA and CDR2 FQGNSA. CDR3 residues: CASSLQWQNQETQYF. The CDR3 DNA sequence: TGTGCCAGCAGCTTACAGTGGCAGAACCAAGAGACCCAGTACTTC.

CDR3 nucleotides: TGCGCCAGCAGCCCGGCTAGCGGGGGGACCAATGAGCAGTTCTTC. Its translation: CASSPASGGTNEQFF. The chain carries TRBV4-1 and TRBJ2-1; 11 positions agree with TRBD2. Germline-derived CDR1 and CDR2 are MGHRA and YSYEKL. The CDR3 length is 15 residues. V shed 4 bases and J 6 bases; nucleotides not matched to a gene: 5.

This CDR3 is CASSVGSWGGTGELFF. The CDR3 bases are TGTGCCAGCAGCGTAGGATCATGGGGGGGCACCGGGGAGCTGTTTTTT. V gene TRBV9 combines with J gene TRBJ2-2; 7 bases line up with TRBD2. This CDR3 spans 16 amino acids. Germline CDR1 is SGDLS and CDR2 is YYNGEE. With 0 bases clipped from V and 4 bases from J, the junction kept 6 bases outside the gene matches. Full variable domain (remainder filled in from reference TRBV9 and TRBJ2-2): DSGVTQTPKHLITATGQRVTLRCSPRSGDLSVYWYQQSLDQGLQFLIQYYNGEERAKGNILERFSAQQFPDLHSELNLSSLELGDSALYFCASSVGSWGGTGELFFGEGSRLTVL.

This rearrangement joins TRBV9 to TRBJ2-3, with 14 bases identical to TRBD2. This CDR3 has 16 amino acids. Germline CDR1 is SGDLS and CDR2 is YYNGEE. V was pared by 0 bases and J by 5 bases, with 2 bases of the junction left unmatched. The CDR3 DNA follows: TGTGCCAGCAGCGTAGGTGGGACTAGCGGGGGAGATACGCAGTATTTT. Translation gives CASSVGGTSGGDTQYF.

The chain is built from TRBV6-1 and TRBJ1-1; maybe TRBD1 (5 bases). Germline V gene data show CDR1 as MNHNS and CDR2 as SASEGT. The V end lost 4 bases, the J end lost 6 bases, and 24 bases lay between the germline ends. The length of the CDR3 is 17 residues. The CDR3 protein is CASSGLGTLEGSAEAFF. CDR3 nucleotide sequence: TGTGCCAGCAGTGGTCTGGGGACCTTGGAGGGTAGCGCTGAAGCTTTCTTT.

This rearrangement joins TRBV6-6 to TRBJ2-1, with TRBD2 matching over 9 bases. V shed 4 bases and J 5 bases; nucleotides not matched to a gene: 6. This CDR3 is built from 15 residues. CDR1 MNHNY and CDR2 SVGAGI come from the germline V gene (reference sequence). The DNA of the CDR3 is TGTGCCAGCAGTTCCCGGGCTAGCGGGAACAATGAGCAGTTCTTC. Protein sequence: CASSSRASGNNEQFF.

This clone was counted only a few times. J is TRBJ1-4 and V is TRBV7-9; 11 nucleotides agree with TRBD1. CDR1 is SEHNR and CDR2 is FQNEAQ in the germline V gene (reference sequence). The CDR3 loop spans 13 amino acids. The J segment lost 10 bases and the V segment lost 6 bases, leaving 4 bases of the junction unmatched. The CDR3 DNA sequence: TGTGCCAGCAGACCGGGACAGGGGGGAAAACTGTTTTTT. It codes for CASRPGQGGKLFF.

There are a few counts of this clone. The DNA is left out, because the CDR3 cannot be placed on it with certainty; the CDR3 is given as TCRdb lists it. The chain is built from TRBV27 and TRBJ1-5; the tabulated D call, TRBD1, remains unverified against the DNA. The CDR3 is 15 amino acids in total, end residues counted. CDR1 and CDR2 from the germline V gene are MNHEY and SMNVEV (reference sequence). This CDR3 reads CASSSSTGPNQPQHF.

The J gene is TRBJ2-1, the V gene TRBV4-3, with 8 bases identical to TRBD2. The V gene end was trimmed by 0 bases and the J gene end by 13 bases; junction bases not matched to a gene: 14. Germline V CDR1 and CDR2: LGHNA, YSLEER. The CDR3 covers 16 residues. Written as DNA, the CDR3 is TGCGCCAGCAGCCAAGAATCCGGGAGGGGCCGAGGTTTACAGTTCTTC. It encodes CASSQESGRGRGLQFF.

The CDR3 reads CAWSSGGGLYNEQFF. The CDR3, as DNA: TGTGCCTGGAGTAGCGGGGGGGGACTCTACAATGAGCAGTTCTTC. The chain is built from TRBV30 and TRBJ2-1; 10 bases fit TRBD2. The length of the CDR3 is 15 residues. V was pared by 2 bases and J by 3 bases, with 4 bases of the junction left unmatched. Germline V lookup: CDR1 GTSNPN, CDR2 SVGIG (reference sequence).

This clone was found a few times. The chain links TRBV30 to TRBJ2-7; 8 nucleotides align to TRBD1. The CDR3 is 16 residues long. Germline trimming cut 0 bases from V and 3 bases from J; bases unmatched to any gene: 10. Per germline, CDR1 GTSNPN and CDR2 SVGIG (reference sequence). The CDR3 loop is CAWSVGRPGQDYEQYF. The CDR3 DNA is TGTGCCTGGAGTGTGGGCCGACCGGGACAGGACTACGAGCAGTACTTC.

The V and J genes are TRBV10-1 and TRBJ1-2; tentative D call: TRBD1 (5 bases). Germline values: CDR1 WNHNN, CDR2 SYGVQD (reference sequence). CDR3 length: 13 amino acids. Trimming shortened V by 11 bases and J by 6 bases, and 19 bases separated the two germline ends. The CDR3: CALSVGRGHGYTF. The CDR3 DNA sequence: TGCGCCCTCAGCGTTGGTAGGGGCCATGGCTACACCTTC.

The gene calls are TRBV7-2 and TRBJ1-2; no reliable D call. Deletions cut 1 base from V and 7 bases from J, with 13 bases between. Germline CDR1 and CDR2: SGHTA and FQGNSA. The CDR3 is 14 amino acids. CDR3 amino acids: CASSLDSVISGYTF. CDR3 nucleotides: TGTGCCAGCAGCTTAGATAGTGTGATCTCTGGCTACACCTTC.

The CDR3 here is CASSQVPGKNTEAFF. In nucleotides, the CDR3 is TGCGCCAGCAGCCAAGTTCCAGGAAAGAACACTGAAGCTTTCTTT. The chain recombines TRBV4-3 with TRBJ1-1; D gene uncertain. V lost 1 base and J lost 1, with 10 bases in between. The germline gives CDR1 LGHNA, CDR2 YSLEER. The CDR3 spans 15 residues.

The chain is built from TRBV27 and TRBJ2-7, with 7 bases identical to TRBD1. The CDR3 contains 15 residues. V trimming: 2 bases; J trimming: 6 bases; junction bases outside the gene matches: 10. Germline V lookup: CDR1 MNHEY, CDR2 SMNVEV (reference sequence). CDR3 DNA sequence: TGTGCCAGCAGTTTAGCAACTGACAGGGTTGGCGAGCAGTACTTC. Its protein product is CASSLATDRVGEQYF.

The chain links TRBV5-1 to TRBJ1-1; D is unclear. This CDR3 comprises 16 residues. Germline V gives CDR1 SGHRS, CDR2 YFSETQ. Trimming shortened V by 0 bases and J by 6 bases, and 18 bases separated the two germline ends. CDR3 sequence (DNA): TGCGCCAGCAGCTTGGACAGCCATACTAGTATGGCTGAAGCTTTCTTT. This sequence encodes CASSLDSHTSMAEAFF.

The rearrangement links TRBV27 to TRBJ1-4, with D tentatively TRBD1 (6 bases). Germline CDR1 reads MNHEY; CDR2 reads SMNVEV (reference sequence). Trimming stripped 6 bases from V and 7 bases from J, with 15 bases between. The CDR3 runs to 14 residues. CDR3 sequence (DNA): TGTGCCAGCAGAGTCGGACAGAGTCTTGAAAAACTGTTTTTT. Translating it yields CASRVGQSLEKLFF. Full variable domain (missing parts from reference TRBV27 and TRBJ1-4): EAQVTQNPRYLITVTGKKLTVTCSQNMNHEYMSWYRQDPGLGLRQIYYSMNVEVTDKGDVPEGYKVSRKEKRNFPLILESPSPNQTSLYFCASRVGQSLEKLFFGSGTQLSVL.

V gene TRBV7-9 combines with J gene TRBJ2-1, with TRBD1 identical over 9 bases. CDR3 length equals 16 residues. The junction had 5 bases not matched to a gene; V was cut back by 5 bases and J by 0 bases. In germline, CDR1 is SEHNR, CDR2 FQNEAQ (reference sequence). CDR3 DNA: TGTGCCAGCAGCCCGAGACAGGGGGACTCCTACAATGAGCAGTTCTTC. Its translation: CASSPRQGDSYNEQFF.

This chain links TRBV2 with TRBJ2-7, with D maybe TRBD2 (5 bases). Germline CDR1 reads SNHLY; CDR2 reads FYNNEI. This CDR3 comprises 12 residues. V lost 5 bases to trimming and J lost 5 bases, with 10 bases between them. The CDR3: CASSPGLDEQYF. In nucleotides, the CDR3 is TGTGCCAGCAGTCCCGGACTGGACGAGCAGTACTTC.

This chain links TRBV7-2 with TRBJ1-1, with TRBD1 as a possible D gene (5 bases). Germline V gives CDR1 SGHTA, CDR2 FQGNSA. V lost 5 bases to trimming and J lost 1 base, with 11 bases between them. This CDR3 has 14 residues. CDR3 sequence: CASSPGKGNTEAFF. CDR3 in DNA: TGTGCCAGCAGCCCAGGGAAAGGGAACACTGAAGCTTTCTTT. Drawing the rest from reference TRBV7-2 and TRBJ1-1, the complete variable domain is GAGVSQSPSNKVTEKGKDVELRCDPISGHTALYWYRQSLGQGLEFLIYFQGNSAPDKSGLPSDRFSAERTGGSVSTLTIQRTQQEDSAVYLCASSPGKGNTEAFFGQGTRLTVV.

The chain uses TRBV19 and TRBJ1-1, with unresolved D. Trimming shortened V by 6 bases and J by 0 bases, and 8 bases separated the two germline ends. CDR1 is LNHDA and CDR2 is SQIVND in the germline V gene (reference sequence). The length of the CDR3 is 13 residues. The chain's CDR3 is CASSQAMNTEAFF. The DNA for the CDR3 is TGTGCCAGTAGCCAGGCTATGAACACTGAAGCTTTCTTT.

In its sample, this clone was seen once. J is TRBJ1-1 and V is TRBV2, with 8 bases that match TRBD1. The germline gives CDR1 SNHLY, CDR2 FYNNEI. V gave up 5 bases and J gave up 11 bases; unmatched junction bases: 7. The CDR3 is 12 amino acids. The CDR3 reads CASSSDRGRAFF. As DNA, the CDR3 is TGTGCCAGCAGTTCTGACAGGGGACGGGCTTTCTTT.

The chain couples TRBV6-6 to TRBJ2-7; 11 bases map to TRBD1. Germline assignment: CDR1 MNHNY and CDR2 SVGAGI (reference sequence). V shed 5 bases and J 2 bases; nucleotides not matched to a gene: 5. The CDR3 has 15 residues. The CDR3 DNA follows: TGTGCCAGCAGTCACGGACAGGGGGCGACCTACGAGCAGTACTTC. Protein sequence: CASSHGQGATYEQYF.

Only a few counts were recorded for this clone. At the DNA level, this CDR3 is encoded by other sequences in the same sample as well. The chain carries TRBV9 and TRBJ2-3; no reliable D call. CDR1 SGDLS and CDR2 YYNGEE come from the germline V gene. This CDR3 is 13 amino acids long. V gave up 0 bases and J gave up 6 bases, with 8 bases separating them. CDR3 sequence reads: CASSVGERDTQYF. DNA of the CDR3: TGTGCCAGCAGCGTAGGAGAGAGGGATACGCAGTATTTT.